The clone carrying this T cell receptor beta chain was detected only a few times. These data come from a study of T cell changes during pregnancy in multiple sclerosis. The data were produced by immunoSEQ multiplex PCR, yet TCRdb's version contains in-frame clones alone and is incomplete. The sample holds 30,000 to 50,000 clones, around 92% seen once. Sequencing was performed on CD4+ T cells from peripheral blood mononuclear cells, taken after pregnancy. The receptor was derived from a female donor with multiple sclerosis, enrolled in a pregnancy study.

The CDR3 sequence: CASSLQASKAAPLHF. As DNA, the CDR3 is TGTGCCAGCAGCTTACAGGCATCTAAAGCGGCGCCCCTCCACTTT. V usage is TRBV11-2 and J usage is TRBJ1-6; no clear D gene. Germline V CDR1 and CDR2: SGHAT, FQNNGV. Trimming removed 2 bases at V and 13 bases at J, with 18 bases between. The CDR3 totals 15 residues.